This T cell receptor beta chain was observed in a study of T cells in Graves' hyperthyroidism and ophthalmopathy. Broader study findings: Most expanded thyroid clonotypes above 0.001 recurred in blood.

V lost 5 bases and J lost 5; bases outside the gene matches: 6. The CDR3 has 15 residues. Looked up from germline, CDR1 is SGHTA and CDR2 is FQGNSA. The sample holds many counts of this clonotype. Its antigen is as yet unknown. RNA transcripts provided the source from which TCR beta CDR3 regions were amplified. An initial round of RT-PCR targeting the TCR CDR3 relied on the HTBI primer set. TCRdb reanalysed the multiplex PCR reads using MiXCR and keeps one entry per CDR3 protein. The table records over 120,000 distinct CDR3 sequences, roughly a fifth of them present only once. The J gene is TRBJ2-5, the V gene TRBV7-2, with 12 bases matching TRBD1. This TCR was recovered from a woman aged 45-59 years with Graves' hyperthyroidism that later progressed to Graves' ophthalmopathy. The sequenced sample consisted of blood. CDR3 sequence reads: CASSPGTGGGETQYF. CDR3 DNA sequence: TGTGCCAGCAGCCCAGGGACAGGGGGCGGCGAGACCCAGTACTTC.